This T cell receptor (beta chain) emerged from a study of blood T cell repertoires in COVID-19. The method was immunoSEQ multiplex PCR; TCRdb's version includes in-frame clones alone and lacks a portion of them. This repertoire shows around 170,000 clones, 65% to 90% found once; its top ten account for 1.5% to 1.7%. V lost 6 bases and J lost 2, with 16 bases in between. The CDR3 runs 15 residues. Per germline, CDR1 LNHDA and CDR2 SQIVND (reference sequence). The clonotype originates from a human donor in a cohort sampled during active COVID-19. The chain has TRBV19 and TRBJ1-2, with D tentatively TRBD1 (6 bases). Sequencing was carried out using peripheral blood. CDR3 DNA: TGTGCCAGTAGGATGACGGGAAGGGGGAACTATGGCTACACCTTC. Protein sequence: CASRMTGRGNYGYTF.